This T cell receptor (beta chain) appears in the sequencing data of a study of tumor-infiltrating lymphocytes in primary liver carcinoma. Whole-study findings and limits: Lower overlap was observed for tumor-adjacent and tumor-blood pairs relative to tumor region pairs.

Both RNA and DNA were isolated together from approximately 22-30 mg of bulk tissue that had not been sorted. Enrolled patients were chronically infected with HBV and treatment-naive. Worth noting for this clonotype: Its specificity is unknown. One end of the junction varies from germline; a read error may be responsible.

The CDR3 is 16 residues long. Germline assignment: CDR1 ENHRY and CDR2 SYGVKD. With approximately 500 ng total RNA as template and a constant-region primer, TCR beta cDNA was made. ARM-PCR was slightly modified, and three nested multiplex PCR rounds with it gave rise to the TCR beta libraries. TRBV1-TRBV30 forward and Cbeta reverse primers drove the first two roughly 11-cycle rounds. In TCRdb, the multiplex PCR reads were re-called with MiXCR into one record per CDR3 protein. The sample lists 40,000 to 60,000 distinct CDR3 sequences; 70% to 80% were seen once. The origin of this receptor is a man aged 35 to 55 with primary liver carcinoma and hepatitis B virus infection. Source material: liver tumor tissue from sampling region 3. The subset denotes: tumor region T3, left-lateral pole. The genes are TRBV10-3 and TRBJ2-6, with a possible D match to TRBD2 (7 bases). The CDR3 protein is CAISKGEGTGASVLTF. CDR3 nucleotides: TGTGCCATCAGTAAGGGGGAGGGGACTGGGGCCAGCGTCCTGACTTTC.